This T cell receptor beta chain is from a study of control samples from healthy donors and cancer patients. This CDR3 region has 15 residues. The germline CDR1 and CDR2 sequences are SGHTA and FQGNSA. Trimming removed 5 bases from V and 3 bases from J, with 17 bases in between. Clones were read by immunoSEQ multiplex PCR, and TCRdb kept only the in-frame ones, dropping some. The top ten clones hold about 7% of a sample with about 110,000 clones, approximately 84% of them seen once. The sequencing input was blood. This clonotype originated in a man younger than 35 in good health. The genes are TRBV7-2 and TRBJ2-7; D is possibly TRBD1 (6 bases). The CDR3 region has the DNA TGTGCCAGCAGCCTGCAAACTTCGACAGGCTACGAGCAGTACTTC. It encodes CASSLQTSTGYEQYF. The whole variable domain, remainder taken from reference TRBV7-2 and TRBJ2-7, is GAGVSQSPSNKVTEKGKDVELRCDPISGHTALYWYRQSLGQGLEFLIYFQGNSAPDKSGLPSDRFSAERTGGSVSTLTIQRTQQEDSAVYLCASSLQTSTGYEQYFGPGTRLTVT.